The source of this TCR beta chain is a study of T cell changes during pregnancy in multiple sclerosis. The repertoire was sequenced with immunoSEQ multiplex PCR; TCRdb's copy has only in-frame clones and lacks some. The table records around 96,000 clones, roughly 91% of them present only once. The CDR3 spans 17 residues. Trimming removed 1 base from V and 1 base from J, with 13 bases in between. CDR1 is MGHDK and CDR2 is SYGVNS in the germline V gene. Sequencing was performed on peripheral blood, taken in the first trimester of pregnancy. This chain joins TRBV25-1 and TRBJ1-4; perhaps TRBD1 as D (6 bases). The receptor's source is a female donor with multiple sclerosis, enrolled in a pregnancy study. CDR3 coding DNA: TGTGCCAGCAGTGAATCGGGGACAAGGTTAACTAATGAAAAACTGTTTTTT. Its protein product is CASSESGTRLTNEKLFF.